The 22 T cell receptor beta chains presented below share a single source sample, sequenced in a study of Ad26.COV2.S vaccination and SARS-CoV-2 variants. Only in-frame clones appear in the TCRdb table, and some are missing; sequencing was by immunoSEQ multiplex PCR. Of about half a million clones in the sample, around 89% were seen once. Specified treatment: some 20 received Ad26.COV2.S at low or high dose, single or two shots; roughly five received placebo; per-sample allocation not given. At day 63 after the first vaccine or placebo injection, samples were drawn. The sample here was peripheral blood, taken in a trial of Ad26.COV2.S vaccine versus placebo. The receptors originated from a person between 18 and 60 years old who received the Ad26.COV2.S COVID-19 vaccine or a placebo.

This clone has a handful of counts. The J gene is TRBJ1-3, the V gene TRBV18; weak D call: TRBD1 (5 bases). CDR3 length: 17 amino acids. The germline V and J ends were trimmed by 0 bases and 0 bases, with 12 bases remaining between them. Per germline, CDR1 KGHSH and CDR2 LQKENI. CDR3 nucleotide sequence: TGTGCCAGCTCACCACCATGGGGCAGGAGCTCTGGAAACACCATATATTTT. This encodes CASSPPWGRSSGNTIYF.

The rearrangement joins TRBV6-5 to TRBJ1-2; 7 nucleotides align to TRBD1. The CDR3 has 14 residues. In germline, CDR1 is MNHEY, CDR2 SVGAGI. Trimming took 4 bases from V and 8 from J; bases not matched to a gene: 10. CDR3 DNA sequence: TGTGCCAGCAGTTTCCAACAGGGGTGGAGAGGCTACACCTTC. Translating it yields CASSFQQGWRGYTF.

This rearrangement joins TRBV11-3 to TRBJ2-7; 9 positions agree with TRBD2. Germline assignment: CDR1 SGHNT and CDR2 YENEEA. Germline trimming cut 3 bases from V and 2 bases from J; bases unmatched to any gene: 5. The CDR3 has 15 amino acids. The CDR3 DNA reads as TGTGCCAGCAGCTTGCAGGCGGGAGGGACCTACGAGCAGTACTTC. Protein: CASSLQAGGTYEQYF.

This clone occurred a few times. This rearrangement joins TRBV18 to TRBJ2-1; no definite D call. The germline V gene has CDR1 KGHSH and CDR2 LQKENI. The CDR3 is 12 residues long. V dropped 3 bases and J dropped 8 bases, with 8 bases sitting between them. The CDR3 reads CASSPTGDEQFF. In nucleotides, the CDR3 is TGTGCCAGCTCACCGACGGGCGATGAGCAGTTCTTC.

The chain uses TRBV5-1 and TRBJ2-7; 7 bases fit TRBD1. V trimming: 3 bases; J trimming: 2 bases; junction bases outside the gene matches: 5. The CDR3 runs 14 residues. The germline V gene encodes CDR1 SGHRS and CDR2 YFSETQ. The CDR3 is CASSSDRTPYEQYF. The CDR3 region has the DNA TGCGCCAGCAGCTCGGACAGGACCCCCTACGAGCAGTACTTC.

The chain joins TRBV3-1 (or the pseudogene TRBV3-2) to TRBJ2-3, with a possible D match to TRBD1 (6 bases). V gave up 4 bases and J gave up 1 base, with 18 bases separating them. This CDR3 has 17 amino acids. Germline-derived CDR1 and CDR2 are LGHDT and YNNKEL (reference sequence). The CDR3 coding sequence is TGTGCCAGCAGCCCCCAGGGCGAGGGGGACCGCACAGATACGCAGTATTTT. Encoded protein: CASSPQGEGDRTDTQYF.

The rearrangement joins TRBV5-1 to TRBJ2-7; TRBD2 matches at 9 bases. There are 13 residues in the CDR3. Germline CDR1 is SGHRS and CDR2 is YFSETQ. J lost 12 bases, V lost 3 bases, and 10 bases had no gene match. The CDR3 DNA is TGCGCCAGCAGCTCCTCGGGACCGGGACTAGCGTACTTC. Amino acids: CASSSSGPGLAYF.

The chain recombines TRBV11-2 with TRBJ2-1, with 8 bases aligning to TRBD2. Germline V gene data show CDR1 as SGHAT and CDR2 as FQNNGV. The CDR3 is made up of 16 amino acids. The junction had 5 bases not matched to a gene; V was cut back by 4 bases and J by 0 bases. The CDR3 DNA reads TGTGCCAGCAGCTCCCAGAGCGGGAGCTCCTACAATGAGCAGTTCTTC. Amino acids: CASSSQSGSSYNEQFF.

This clone is a singleton in its sample. CDR3 amino acids: CASSRGGAKNIQYF. CDR3 DNA sequence: TGTGCCAGCAGTCGGGGGGGCGCCAAAAACATTCAGTACTTC. The chain uses TRBV6-5 and TRBJ2-4; 8 bases match TRBD2. The CDR3 has 14 amino acids. CDR1 is MNHEY, CDR2 SVGAGI, per germline. J was trimmed by 1 base and V by 5 bases; bases with no gene match: 1.

J is TRBJ1-1 and V is TRBV4-2; weak D call: TRBD1 (5 bases). The V gene lost 5 bases and the J gene lost 3 bases, with 16 bases spanning the gap. Per the germline V gene, CDR1 is LGHNA and CDR2 is YNFKEQ. This CDR3 spans 15 amino acids. The CDR3 DNA reads TGTGCCAGCAGCATCCGACAGTCGACTTACACTGAAGCTTTCTTT. Translation: CASSIRQSTYTEAFF.

This clone was picked up one time. This sequence joins TRBV13 and TRBJ1-4; 7 bases fit TRBD1. CDR1 is PRHDT, CDR2 FYEKMQ, per germline (reference sequence). The CDR3 extends over 16 amino acids. V trimming: 4 bases; J trimming: 0 bases; junction bases outside the gene matches: 5. The CDR3 protein is CASSSRQGATNEKLFF. CDR3 bases: TGTGCCAGCAGCTCCCGACAGGGCGCAACTAATGAAAAACTGTTTTTT.

This chain uses TRBV4-1 with TRBJ1-5, with D unclear. Germline values: CDR1 MGHRA, CDR2 YSYEKL. Trimming removed 0 bases from V and 7 bases from J, with 7 bases in between. This CDR3 contains 13 residues. The CDR3 loop reads CASSQDREQPQHF. The CDR3 bases are TGCGCCAGCAGCCAAGATCGGGAACAGCCCCAGCATTTT.

The V and J genes are TRBV27 and TRBJ1-2, with D possibly TRBD1 on 5 matching bases. The V and J ends lost 6 bases and 7 bases respectively, with 15 bases between them. The V gene's germline CDR1 is MNHEY and CDR2 SMNVEV (reference sequence). The CDR3 has 13 residues. The CDR3 reads CASRRTGTAGYTF. The DNA of the CDR3 is TGTGCCAGCAGACGAACCGGGACCGCTGGCTACACCTTC.

The chain's CDR3 is CASSPRVVMNTEAFF. The CDR3 region has the DNA TGTGCCAGCAGTCCCAGAGTCGTTATGAACACTGAAGCTTTCTTT. The rearrangement joins TRBV27 to TRBJ1-1; unclear D gene. Deletions cut 5 bases from V and 0 bases from J, with 13 bases between. The CDR3 extends over 15 amino acids. Germline CDR1 reads MNHEY; CDR2 reads SMNVEV (reference sequence).

V and J are TRBV30 and TRBJ1-2, with TRBD1 matching 7 bases. Trimming took 5 bases from V and 6 from J; bases not matched to a gene: 6. CDR1 and CDR2 from the germline V gene are GTSNPN and SVGIG (reference sequence). CDR3 length: 12 amino acids. This CDR3 is CAWEGTAHGYTF. The CDR3 nucleotides are TGTGCCTGGGAAGGGACAGCCCATGGCTACACCTTC.

V is TRBV5-1 and J is TRBJ2-5, with unresolved D. Deletions cut 0 bases from V and 1 base from J, with 7 bases between. The CDR3 is 14 amino acids. Germline CDR1 is SGHRS and CDR2 is YFSETQ. The CDR3 nucleotides read TGCGCCAGCAGCTTGGCCGCGATCCAAGAGACCCAGTACTTC. Its protein product is CASSLAAIQETQYF.

V usage is TRBV2 and J usage is TRBJ2-7; 7 bases line up with TRBD1. Germline-derived CDR1 and CDR2 are SNHLY and FYNNEI. The CDR3 totals 16 residues. The V and J ends lost 7 bases and 1 base, in that order; junction bases with no gene match: 13. This CDR3 is CASKKQRDSGSYEQYF. In nucleotides, the CDR3 is TGTGCCAGCAAGAAGCAACGGGACAGCGGTTCCTACGAGCAGTACTTC.

The chain uses TRBV6-5 and TRBJ1-6; D is possibly TRBD1 (5 bases). This CDR3 has 14 amino acids. V gave up 9 bases and J gave up 10 bases, with 19 bases separating them. Germline CDR1 and CDR2: MNHEY and SVGAGI. The CDR3 DNA follows: TGTGCCAGTAGGAACCGGAGGGGTAGATCACCCCTCCACTTT. Translated, it gives CASRNRRGRSPLHF.

The rearrangement uses TRBV2 and TRBJ1-5; D call uncertain. The CDR3 consists of 15 residues. Deletions cut 5 bases from V and 5 bases from J, with 16 bases between. Germline values: CDR1 SNHLY, CDR2 FYNNEI. CDR3 sequence reads: CASSPQIGPYQPQHF. The CDR3 nucleotides are TGTGCCAGCAGTCCACAAATTGGACCGTATCAGCCCCAGCATTTT.

For this clone: The same CDR3 arises from other DNA sequences in this sample as well. The gene calls are TRBV18 and TRBJ1-3, with a weak D call TRBD1 (5 bases). Germline lookup yields CDR1 KGHSH and CDR2 LQKENI. This CDR3 has 15 amino acids. V shed 3 bases and J shed 0 bases, with 9 bases lying between them. CDR3 protein: CASSPGGNSGNTIYF. The CDR3 DNA sequence: TGTGCCAGCTCACCGGGGGGAAACTCTGGAAACACCATATATTTT.

The V gene is TRBV6-2 or TRBV6-3, the J gene TRBJ1-6; D might be TRBD1 (5 bases). The V gene lost 0 bases and the J gene lost 0 bases, with 12 bases spanning the gap. Germline V CDR1 and CDR2: MNHEY, SVGEGT. CDR3 length: 18 amino acids. For the CDR3, the DNA is TGTGCCAGCAGTTACTCGAGTATTGACAGCTCCTATAATTCACCCCTCCACTTT. It specifies CASSYSSIDSSYNSPLHF.

This chain links TRBV7-9 with TRBJ2-1; TRBD1 aligns across 9 bases. The CDR3 runs 13 residues. CDR1 and CDR2 from the germline V gene are SEHNR and FQNEAQ (reference sequence). V lost 10 bases, J lost 7 bases, and 8 bases stayed unmatched. CDR3 DNA: TGTGCCACCGGGGCGGGGACAGGGAATGAGCAGTTCTTC. Translating it yields CATGAGTGNEQFF.